The 14 T cell receptor beta chains in this list originate from one sample, sequenced in a study of T-cell memory formation after mild COVID-19. TCRdb fed the 5' RACE reads into MiXCR, producing one record per CDR3 protein. The table records approximately 580,000 distinct CDR3 sequences, just over 20% of them present only once. What was sequenced was PBMCs or a T cell subset sorted from them (not recorded which). These receptors were obtained from an adult woman who had mild COVID-19 (a few samples of this study predate the infection). Cell type and time point are not known.

This clonotype was observed a handful of times. V and J are TRBV7-9 and TRBJ2-7; D gene uncertain. V lost 3 bases and J 3 bases, leaving 12 bases between the germline ends. The CDR3 has 14 residues. Germline V gene lookup returns CDR1 SEHNR and CDR2 FQNEAQ (reference sequence). The CDR3 loop reads CASSFTDGYYEQYF. Written as DNA, the CDR3 is TGTGCCAGCAGCTTTACCGACGGGTACTACGAGCAGTACTTC.

V and J are TRBV30 and TRBJ2-2, with no clear D. The V gene lost 4 bases and the J gene lost 1 base, with 1 base spanning the gap. The CDR3 has 11 amino acids. Germline V gene sequence: CDR1 GTSNPN, CDR2 SVGIG (reference sequence). The CDR3 DNA reads TGTGCCTGGATGAACACCGGGGAGCTGTTTTTT. Protein: CAWMNTGELFF.

This sequence joins TRBV12-3 or TRBV12-4 and TRBJ2-7, with D tentatively TRBD2 (6 bases). This CDR3 contains 13 residues. V was clipped by 7 bases and J by 0 bases, with 10 bases between them. In nucleotides, the CDR3 is TGTGCCAGCACCCAGGGACTCTCCTACGAGCAGTACTTC. This translates into CASTQGLSYEQYF.

The chain couples TRBV5-1 to TRBJ2-7, with 9 bases lining up with TRBD1. The trim removed 0 bases at V and 3 bases at J, leaving 16 bases unmatched. Germline CDR1 is SGHRS and CDR2 is YFSETQ. This CDR3 contains 19 residues. The CDR3 reads CASSLAVQGASGIGYEQYF. CDR3 in DNA: TGCGCCAGCAGCTTGGCCGTACAGGGGGCTTCGGGAATCGGCTACGAGCAGTACTTC.

The chain combines TRBV18 with TRBJ2-6, with TRBD1 matching over 10 bases. There are 18 residues in the CDR3. Germline CDR1 is KGHSH and CDR2 is LQKENI. Trimming cost V 1 base and J 1 base; bases outside gene matches: 4. The DNA of the CDR3 is TGTGCCAGCTCACCACGGGACAGGGGTTTATCTGGGGCCAACGTCCTGACTTTC. It encodes CASSPRDRGLSGANVLTF.

The V call is TRBV7-2, the J call TRBJ2-7; TRBD2 aligns across 11 bases. V was pared by 6 bases and J by 5 bases, with 15 bases of the junction left unmatched. The CDR3 is 17 amino acids. From germline, CDR1 is SGHTA and CDR2 FQGNSA. The CDR3 is CASSPGVPSGRTHEQYF. Here the CDR3 DNA reads TGTGCCAGCAGTCCAGGTGTTCCTAGCGGGAGGACCCACGAGCAGTACTTC.

This clonotype was seen a handful of times. This sequence joins TRBV3-1 and TRBJ1-5; TRBD1 aligns across 8 bases. Trimming at V came to 1 base and at J to 6 bases, leaving 5 bases not matched to a gene. The CDR3 consists of 15 residues. Germline CDR1 and CDR2: LGHDT and YNNKEL (reference sequence). The CDR3 DNA reads TGTGCCAGCAGCCAAGGGGACAGGAGGGGTCAGCCCCAGCATTTT. As protein: CASSQGDRRGQPQHF.

The V and J genes are TRBV11-2 and TRBJ2-2, with TRBD2 as a possible D gene (6 bases). Trimming pared 3 bases from V and 0 bases from J, leaving 14 bases between. The CDR3 runs to 17 residues. Per the germline V gene, CDR1 is SGHAT and CDR2 is FQNNGV. CDR3 sequence (DNA): TGTGCCAGCAGCTTTCCCCCCCCGGGGGCGAACACCGGGGAGCTGTTTTTT. Protein sequence: CASSFPPPGANTGELFF.

The V and J genes are TRBV7-2 and TRBJ1-6; D is uncertain. The germline CDR1 and CDR2 sequences are SGHTA and FQGNSA. The CDR3 is made up of 15 amino acids. Trimming cost V 4 bases and J 6 bases, with 13 bases left between them. DNA for the CDR3: TGTGCCAGCAGCTCCCCCACGGGAATTAATTCACCCCTCCACTTT. It specifies CASSSPTGINSPLHF.

At least ten counts were recorded for this clonotype. The chain uses TRBV12-3 or TRBV12-4 and TRBJ2-7, with D unresolved. V was shortened by 1 base and J by 4 bases, with 5 bases between the two germline ends. This CDR3 is 12 amino acids long. CDR3 sequence reads: CASSLGEYEQYF. As DNA, the CDR3 is TGTGCCAGCAGTTTAGGGGAATACGAGCAGTACTTC.

The J gene is TRBJ2-1, the V gene TRBV7-7; D assignment may be TRBD1 or TRBD2 (6 bases each). This CDR3 contains 14 residues. Per the germline V gene, CDR1 is SSHAT and CDR2 is FNYEAQ (reference sequence). The V end was cut by 0 bases, the J end by 7 bases, with 10 bases between. CDR3 region: CASSLARDTNEQFF. The CDR3, as DNA: TGTGCCAGCAGCTTAGCGCGGGACACTAATGAGCAGTTCTTC.

The chain is built from TRBV15 and TRBJ2-7, with TRBD1 as a possible D gene (5 bases). The CDR3 covers 14 residues. The germline V gene encodes CDR1 LNHNV and CDR2 YYDKDF (reference sequence). Trimming pared 1 base from V and 1 base from J, leaving 8 bases between. This CDR3 is CATSRARTSYEQYF. CDR3 in DNA: TGTGCCACCAGCAGAGCAAGGACATCCTACGAGCAGTACTTC.

The chain employs TRBV5-4 and TRBJ1-1; D gene ambiguous. Germline V gene sequence: CDR1 SGHNT, CDR2 YYREEE (reference sequence). This CDR3 region has 14 residues. V dropped 6 bases and J dropped 1 base, with 13 bases sitting between them. The chain's CDR3 is CASTPRRGNTEAFF. The CDR3 DNA is TGTGCCAGCACCCCCCGGCGGGGGAACACTGAAGCTTTCTTT.

The V and J genes are TRBV12-3 or TRBV12-4 and TRBJ1-1; a weak D match, TRBD1 (5 bases). Between the trimmed V and J ends, which lost 6 bases and 1 base, there was a span of 15 bases. This CDR3 spans 15 amino acids. The CDR3 spells CASSPQGAPNTEAFF. The CDR3 bases are TGTGCCAGCAGCCCTCAAGGGGCTCCGAACACTGAAGCTTTCTTT.